The clone carrying this T cell receptor (beta chain) was observed a handful of times. The data originate from a study of CD8+ T cells in alopecia areata. Specimens obtained from alopecia areata patients comprised lesional scalp punch biopsies and peripheral blood. Sequencing templates came from extracted RNA that was reverse transcribed into cDNA. Data came from immunoSEQ multiplex PCR; TCRdb stores just in-frame clones and leaves some out. Among 15,000 to 17,000 clones listed, 50% to 65% were seen once. V lost 4 bases, J lost 1 base, and 9 bases lay in between. This CDR3 is built from 14 residues. CDR1 SGHRS and CDR2 YFSETQ come from the germline V gene.

The rearrangement uses TRBV5-1 and TRBJ2-1; D is ambiguous. Sequencing input: skin. The sequence derives from a human donor with alopecia areata. The CDR3 region is CASSPGFSYNEQFF. The CDR3 DNA is TGCGCCAGCAGCCCCGGTTTTTCCTACAATGAGCAGTTCTTC.